The 10 T cell receptor beta chains below were found in one sample sequenced in a study of blood T cell repertoires in COVID-19. Assay used: immunoSEQ multiplex PCR; TCRdb lists only in-frame clones, some missing. The sample holds around 170,000 clones; about 80% are singletons and the top ten take 13% to 15%. Sequencing was carried out using PBMCs or T cells enriched from blood (not recorded which). The source is a man aged 60 to 75 who had been exposed to COVID-19.

The CDR3 spells CAISGERINYGYTF. CDR3 DNA sequence: TGTGCCATCAGCGGGGAGAGGATTAACTATGGCTACACCTTC. The V call is TRBV10-3, the J call TRBJ1-2; D unclear. V was clipped by 6 bases and J by 1 base, with 12 bases between them. Germline assignment: CDR1 ENHRY and CDR2 SYGVKD. CDR3 size: 14 residues.

J is TRBJ2-3 and V is TRBV10-3, with TRBD1 as a possible D gene (6 bases). The CDR3 extends over 16 amino acids. Germline V gene data show CDR1 as ENHRY and CDR2 as SYGVKD. The ends were cut back, 3 bases at V and 0 bases at J, with 13 bases in the middle. This CDR3 is CAISDWDKSSTDTQYF. CDR3 nucleotide sequence: TGTGCCATCAGTGACTGGGACAAGTCTAGCACAGATACGCAGTATTTT.

V usage is TRBV9 and J usage is TRBJ2-7; perhaps TRBD1 as D (7 bases). The CDR3 length is 16 residues. CDR1 and CDR2 (germline): SGDLS, YYNGEE. The germline V and J ends were trimmed by 0 bases and 6 bases, with 19 bases remaining between them. In DNA, the CDR3 is TGTGCCAGCAGCGTAGCTACGGGCAGGGGGGAGGTCGAGCAGTACTTC. This encodes CASSVATGRGEVEQYF.

V is TRBV7-9 and J is TRBJ1-3, with 8 nucleotides matching TRBD1. The CDR3 runs to 19 residues. The trim removed 8 bases at V and 0 bases at J, leaving 18 bases unmatched. Looked up from germline, CDR1 is SEHNR and CDR2 is FQNEAQ (reference sequence). CDR3 bases: TGTGCCAGCCCAATAAACCCGACAGGGGAGGAAGGCTCTGGAAACACCATATATTTT. This encodes CASPINPTGEEGSGNTIYF. The full variable domain, its missing parts supplied by reference TRBV7-9 and TRBJ1-3, is DTGVSQNPRHKITKRGQNVTFRCDPISEHNRLYWYRQTLGQGPEFLTYFQNEAQLEKSRLLSDRFSAERPKGSFSTLEIQRTEQGDSAMYLCASPINPTGEEGSGNTIYFGEGSWLTVV.

This chain links TRBV6-5 with TRBJ1-2; TRBD1 matches 8 bases. The ends lost 6 bases at V and 3 bases at J; junction bases unmatched: 3. This CDR3 has 13 residues. Germline CDR1 and CDR2: MNHEY and SVGAGI. The DNA for the CDR3 is TGTGCCAGCAGCCCGACAGGGGACTATGGCTACACCTTC. This codes for CASSPTGDYGYTF.

The chain couples TRBV14 to TRBJ2-1; D perhaps matches TRBD1 (6 bases). The germline CDR1 and CDR2 sequences are SGHDN and FVKESK. Trimming stripped 0 bases from V and 7 bases from J, with 10 bases between. This CDR3 is 14 amino acids long. The CDR3 bases are TGTGCCAGCAGCCAAGATTTGAGGGGGAATGAGCAGTTCTTC. Translation gives CASSQDLRGNEQFF.

The V call is TRBV18, the J call TRBJ1-4; D unclear. The CDR3 runs to 11 residues. Trimming shortened V by 5 bases and J by 8 bases, and 6 bases separated the two germline ends. Germline V gives CDR1 KGHSH, CDR2 LQKENI. The CDR3 DNA follows: TGTGCCAGCTCAGCGGCCGAAAAACTGTTTTTT. Its translation is CASSAAEKLFF.

The J gene is TRBJ2-5, the V gene TRBV5-1, with 12 nucleotides matching TRBD2. Germline CDR1 is SGHRS and CDR2 is YFSETQ. The V and J ends lost 3 bases and 5 bases, in that order; junction bases with no gene match: 5. The CDR3 length is 15 residues. In DNA form, the CDR3 reads TGCGCCAGCAGCTCGGGACTAGCGGGCTCCGAGACCCAGTACTTC. Protein sequence: CASSSGLAGSETQYF.

The chain recombines TRBV18 with TRBJ2-7; D perhaps matches TRBD1 (5 bases). The V end was cut by 3 bases, the J end by 6 bases, with 12 bases between. Germline CDR1 is KGHSH and CDR2 is LQKENI. The CDR3 loop spans 13 amino acids. CDR3 in amino acids: CASSPLGQGEQYF. The CDR3 DNA reads TGTGCCAGCTCACCCCTTGGGCAGGGCGAGCAGTACTTC.

The chain links TRBV9 to TRBJ2-1, with D perhaps matching TRBD1 (5 bases). Trimming stripped 0 bases from V and 8 bases from J, with 12 bases between. CDR3 length equals 14 residues. Looked up from germline, CDR1 is SGDLS and CDR2 is YYNGEE. CDR3: CASSVGGRGDEQFF. The CDR3 DNA is TGTGCCAGCAGCGTAGGAGGAAGGGGCGATGAGCAGTTCTTC. The full variable domain, with the rest looked up from reference TRBV9 and TRBJ2-1, is DSGVTQTPKHLITATGQRVTLRCSPRSGDLSVYWYQQSLDQGLQFLIQYYNGEERAKGNILERFSAQQFPDLHSELNLSSLELGDSALYFCASSVGGRGDEQFFGPGTRLTVL.